This TCR beta chain was recovered during a study of CD8 T cells in ankylosing spondylitis (dated by TCRdb to 2016 to 2017). A note on the overall study: To find TCR variants linked to disease, the study profiled T cell receptor beta repertoires in ankylosing spondylitis patients and healthy donors. Peripheral blood was sampled, and synovial fluid was additionally collected from ankylosing spondylitis patients. The full study cohort was made up of about 25 ankylosing spondylitis patients and roughly 98 healthy donors.

Broad study findings and their caveats: Some TCR beta motif variants had previously been reported in synovial fluid and blood of reactive arthritis patients, which suggested common disease-initiation mechanisms. A TCR beta motif of fewer than 10 highly homologous amino acid variants appeared characteristic of blood from ankylosing spondylitis patients. In peripheral blood, the disease-linked clones were found at relatively low frequencies and had a CD8+ phenotype. Significant enrichment of the disease-linked clones was reported in matched synovial fluid samples from ankylosing spondylitis patients.

Sequencer: Illumina HiSeq 2500. Quantitative 5'-RACE with molecular barcodes was the method used to prepare the TCR beta libraries. The original methods were these. A new computational method based on a probabilistic model of VDJ rearrangement was used to identify disease-linked TCR variants. TCRdb redid the processing of the public reads, applying fastp at Q25 and MiXCR, and retained in-frame beta chains. One record per CDR3 amino acid sequence lists the most common genes and DNA. These V and J calls derive from TCRdb rather than the authors' analysis. The sample yields 200,000 to 250,000 distinct CDR3 sequences; 10% were counted once. Approximately 20% of the sample is taken by the ten largest. Comment on this clonotype: What antigen it recognizes has not been identified. Given a much more abundant clone one base away, this may be a read error. A read error is likely, as this CDR3 ends without the conserved phenylalanine or tryptophan.

The germline V gene yields SGHRS for CDR1 and YFSETQ for CDR2. V drops 0 bases and J drops 2 bases, leaving 12 bases in between. The CDR3 sequence runs 15 residues, both termini included. Here the CDR3 DNA is all that survives: 45 bases in frame from base 1. Material for sequencing was blood, either unsorted or a sorted T cell fraction (not recorded which). This chain joins TRBV5-1 to TRBJ2-7, with TRBD1 as a weak D call on 5 bases. The origin of this receptor is a male donor with ankylosing spondylitis or in good health (not recorded which). The CDR3 is CASSLDQGEAYEQYL. The bases read TGCGCCAGCAGCTTGGATCAAGGGGAAGCCTACGAGCAGTACTTA.